This section outlines one T cell receptor beta chain sequence together with its context. Its antigen is undetermined. This CDR3 contains 12 residues. The V end lost 1 base, the J end lost 2 bases, and 2 bases lay between the germline ends. Germline assignment: CDR1 LNHDA and CDR2 SQIVND (reference sequence). The table came from immunoSEQ multiplex PCR; TCRdb's copy has only in-frame clones and leaves some out. Here the sample spans about 25,000 clones, roughly 70% being singletons. As for time point: week 11, during vaccination. Each dose delivered 300 ug of mutant IDH1 20-mer peptide subcutaneously with imiquimod. Donor tumors were new WHO grade 3 or 4 IDH1-mutant, ATRX-lost astrocytomas. This entry belongs to a study of a mutant IDH1 vaccine in newly diagnosed glioma. In the study overall: Initiation of the vaccine course occurred 4-6 weeks after radiotherapy alone, or alongside temozolomide cycles.

The origin of this receptor is a man aged 18-30 years with glioma. Some clones in this sample may be carry-over from other donors' samples. This chain links TRBV19 with TRBJ2-5; D is undetermined. The sample was peripheral blood mononuclear cells (PBMCs), taken from a glioma patient whose treatment included an IDH1 peptide vaccine. This CDR3 is CASSIGQETQYF. The DNA for the CDR3 is TGTGCCAGTAGTATAGGGCAAGAGACCCAGTACTTC.